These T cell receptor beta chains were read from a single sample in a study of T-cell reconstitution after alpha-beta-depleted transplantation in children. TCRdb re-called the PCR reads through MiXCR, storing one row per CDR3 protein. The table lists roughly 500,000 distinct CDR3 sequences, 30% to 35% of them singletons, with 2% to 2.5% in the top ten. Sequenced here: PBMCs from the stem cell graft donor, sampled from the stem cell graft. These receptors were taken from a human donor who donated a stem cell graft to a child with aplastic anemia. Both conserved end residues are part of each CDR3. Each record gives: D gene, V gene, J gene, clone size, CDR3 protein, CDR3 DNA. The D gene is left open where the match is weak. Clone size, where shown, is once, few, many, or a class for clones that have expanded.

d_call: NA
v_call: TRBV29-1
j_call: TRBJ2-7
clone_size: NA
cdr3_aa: CSVEGPGRSDEQYF
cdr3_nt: TGCAGCGTTGAAGGTCCGGGGCGCAGCGACGAGCAGTACTTC

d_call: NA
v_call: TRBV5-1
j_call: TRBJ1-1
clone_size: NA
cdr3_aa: CASSLVPLNSPMNTEAFF
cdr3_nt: TGCGCCAGCAGCTTGGTTCCCCTCAACAGTCCTATGAACACTGAAGCTTTCTTT

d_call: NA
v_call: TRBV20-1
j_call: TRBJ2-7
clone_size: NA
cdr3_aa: CSAREDGFYEQYF
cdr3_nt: TGCAGTGCTAGAGAAGACGGATTCTACGAGCAGTACTTC

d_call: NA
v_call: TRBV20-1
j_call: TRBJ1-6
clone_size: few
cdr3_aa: CSARDHASRSYNSPLHF
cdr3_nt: TGCAGTGCTAGAGATCACGCCAGCCGCTCCTATAATTCACCCCTCCACTTT

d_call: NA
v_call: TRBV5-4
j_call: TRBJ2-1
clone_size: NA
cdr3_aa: CASSMGPNNEQFF
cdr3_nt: TGTGCCAGCAGCATGGGACCTAACAATGAGCAGTTCTTC

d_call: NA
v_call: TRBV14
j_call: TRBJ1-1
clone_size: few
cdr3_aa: CASSQGAKAFF
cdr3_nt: TGTGCCAGCAGCCAGGGGGCAAAAGCTTTCTTT

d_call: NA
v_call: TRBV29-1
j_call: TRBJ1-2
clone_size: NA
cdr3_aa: CSVDFRNYGYTF
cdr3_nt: TGCAGCGTTGATTTCAGGAACTATGGCTACACCTTC

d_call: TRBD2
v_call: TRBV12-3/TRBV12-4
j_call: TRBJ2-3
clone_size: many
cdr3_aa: CASRLAGADTQYF
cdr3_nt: TGTGCCAGCAGACTAGCGGGAGCAGATACGCAGTATTTT

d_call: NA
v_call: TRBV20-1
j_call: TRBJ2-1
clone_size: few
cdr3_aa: CSASVYSDNEQFF
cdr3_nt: TGCAGTGCTAGTGTGTATTCGGACAATGAGCAGTTCTTC

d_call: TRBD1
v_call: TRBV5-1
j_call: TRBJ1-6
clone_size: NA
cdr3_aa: CASSARDRVASPLHF
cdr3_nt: TGCGCCAGCAGCGCTAGGGACAGGGTCGCCTCACCCCTCCACTTT

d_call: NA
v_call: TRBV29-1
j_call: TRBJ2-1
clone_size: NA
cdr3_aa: CSVLGAENSYNEQFF
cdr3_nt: TGCAGCGTCCTGGGGGCGGAAAACTCCTACAATGAGCAGTTCTTC

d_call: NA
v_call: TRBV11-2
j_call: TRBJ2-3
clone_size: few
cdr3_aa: CASSLNPTGDTQYF
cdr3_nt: TGTGCCAGCAGCCTGAACCCAACAGGGGATACGCAGTATTTT

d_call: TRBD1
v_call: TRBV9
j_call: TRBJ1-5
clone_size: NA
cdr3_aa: CASSVEGTGTQHF
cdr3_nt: TGTGCCAGCAGCGTAGAAGGGACAGGGACCCAGCATTTT

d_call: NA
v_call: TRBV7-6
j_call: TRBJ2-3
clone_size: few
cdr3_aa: CASSNRDFPQDTQYF
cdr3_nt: TGTGCCAGCAGCAACCGGGACTTCCCCCAAGATACGCAGTATTTT

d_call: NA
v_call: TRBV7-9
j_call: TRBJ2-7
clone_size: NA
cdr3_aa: CASSRLYEQYF
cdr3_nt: TGTGCCAGCAGCCGATTATACGAGCAGTACTTC

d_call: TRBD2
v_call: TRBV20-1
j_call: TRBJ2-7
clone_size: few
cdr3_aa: CSAPSQGGSEQYF
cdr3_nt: TGCAGTGCCCCGTCCCAGGGAGGGAGTGAGCAGTACTTC